This T cell receptor (beta chain) was retrieved from a study of T cell changes during pregnancy in multiple sclerosis. Libraries were prepared by immunoSEQ multiplex PCR; TCRdb keeps only in-frame clonotypes and omits some of them. The profile shows around 110,000 clones, approximately 90% of them singletons. This CDR3 is 12 amino acids long. Germline V gene lookup returns CDR1 MNHNS and CDR2 SASEGT. The ends were cut back, 7 bases at V and 11 bases at J, with 17 bases in the middle. Sequenced here: peripheral blood, sampled in the third trimester of pregnancy. This TCR was sampled from a female donor in good health, enrolled as a control in a pregnancy study. V usage is TRBV6-1 and J usage is TRBJ1-1; D is perhaps TRBD1 (6 bases). CDR3 sequence: CASTRDKLVAFF. The CDR3 DNA reads TGTGCCAGCACGAGGGACAAGCTCGTGGCTTTCTTT.